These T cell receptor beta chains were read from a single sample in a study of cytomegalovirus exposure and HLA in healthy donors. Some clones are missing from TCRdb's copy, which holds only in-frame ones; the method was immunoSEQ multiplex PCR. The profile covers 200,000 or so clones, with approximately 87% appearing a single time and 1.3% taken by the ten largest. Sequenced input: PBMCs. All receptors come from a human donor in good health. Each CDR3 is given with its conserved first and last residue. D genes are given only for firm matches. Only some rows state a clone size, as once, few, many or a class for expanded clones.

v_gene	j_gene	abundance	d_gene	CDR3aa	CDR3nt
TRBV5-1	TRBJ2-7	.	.	CASSSERNGLYEQYF	TGCGCCAGCAGCTCGGAGCGGAATGGCCTTTACGAGCAGTACTTC
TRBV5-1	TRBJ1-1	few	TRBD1	CASSSRTGGGTEAFF	TGCGCCAGCAGCTCAAGGACAGGGGGTGGGACTGAAGCTTTCTTT
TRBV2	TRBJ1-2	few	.	CASSEAAGDRGGYTF	TGTGCCAGCAGTGAAGCGGCAGGGGATAGAGGTGGCTACACCTTC
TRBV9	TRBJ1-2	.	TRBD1	CASSVARNRGLTNYGYTF	TGTGCCAGCAGCGTAGCTCGGAACAGGGGGCTAACTAACTATGGCTACACCTTC
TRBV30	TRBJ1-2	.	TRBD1	CAWSVWDSYGYTF	TGTGCCTGGAGTGTGTGGGACAGCTATGGCTACACCTTC
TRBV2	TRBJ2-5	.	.	CASSLQGKGETQYF	TGTGCCAGCAGTCTACAGGGCAAGGGAGAGACCCAGTACTTC
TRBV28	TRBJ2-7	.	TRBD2	CASSYGTSGYEQYF	TGTGCCAGCAGCTACGGGACTAGCGGGTACGAGCAGTACTTC
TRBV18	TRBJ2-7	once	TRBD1	CASSPPARGRNGEQYF	TGTGCCAGCTCACCACCTGCCAGGGGGCGGAATGGCGAGCAGTACTTC
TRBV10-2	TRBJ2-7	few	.	CAILRGRGDEQYF	TGCGCCATCCTGAGGGGGAGAGGAGACGAGCAGTACTTC
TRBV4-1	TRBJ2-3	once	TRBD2	CASSQLRLAGILDTQYF	TGCGCCAGCAGCCAGCTCCGACTAGCGGGGATTTTAGATACGCAGTATTTT
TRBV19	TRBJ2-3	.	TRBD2	CASRASGSRGTDTQYF	TGTGCCAGTAGGGCTAGCGGGAGCCGAGGGACAGATACGCAGTATTTT
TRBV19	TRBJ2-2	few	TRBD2	CASKVAGETGELFF	TGTGCCAGTAAGGTAGCGGGAGAAACCGGGGAGCTGTTTTTT
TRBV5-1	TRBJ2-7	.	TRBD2	CASSEGLAYEQYF	TGCGCCAGCAGTGAGGGACTAGCCTACGAGCAGTACTTC
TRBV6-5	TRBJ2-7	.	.	CASSPRTAYEQYF	TGTGCCAGCAGTCCGCGGACAGCTTACGAGCAGTACTTC
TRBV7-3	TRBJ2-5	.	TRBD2	CASSESGRVPGETQYF	TGTGCCAGCAGCGAAAGCGGGAGGGTGCCTGGGGAGACCCAGTACTTC
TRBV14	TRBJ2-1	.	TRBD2	CASSQVFWTSGSDFSYNEQFF	TGTGCCAGCAGCCAAGTATTCTGGACTAGCGGGAGTGACTTCTCCTACAATGAGCAGTTCTTC